The T cell receptor beta chain described here comes from a study of blood T cell repertoires in COVID-19. Here immunoSEQ multiplex PCR was the method, and the copy in TCRdb shows in-frame clones only, minus some. The table lists about 210,000 clones, 65% to 90% of them singletons. This clone was observed a single time. Followed over time, Seattle patients had been enrolled while infection was active. Sequences were obtained from peripheral blood. This receptor was obtained from a man aged 45-65 years with COVID-19, enrolled during active disease.

The CDR3 sequence: CASSGGRPGVSIQYF. CDR3 nucleotides: TGTGCCAGCAGCGGGGGGCGCCCCGGGGTTAGCATTCAGTACTTC. The chain is built from TRBV6-5 and TRBJ2-4; maybe TRBD2 (7 bases). Germline-derived CDR1 and CDR2 are MNHEY and SVGAGI. The ends were cut back, 6 bases at V and 9 bases at J, with 21 bases in the middle. The CDR3 covers 15 residues.